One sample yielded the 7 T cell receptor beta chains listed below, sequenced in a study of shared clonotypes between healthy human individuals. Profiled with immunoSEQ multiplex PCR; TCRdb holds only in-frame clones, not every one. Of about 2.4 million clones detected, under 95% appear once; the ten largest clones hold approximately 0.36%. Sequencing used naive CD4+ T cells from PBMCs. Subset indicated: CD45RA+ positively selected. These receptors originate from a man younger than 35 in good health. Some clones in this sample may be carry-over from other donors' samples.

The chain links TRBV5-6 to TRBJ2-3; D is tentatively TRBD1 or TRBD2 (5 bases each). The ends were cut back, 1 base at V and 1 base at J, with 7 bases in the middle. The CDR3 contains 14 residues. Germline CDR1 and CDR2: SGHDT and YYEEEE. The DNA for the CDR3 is TGTGCCAGCAGCTTGCGGGACGGCACAGATACGCAGTATTTT. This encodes CASSLRDGTDTQYF.

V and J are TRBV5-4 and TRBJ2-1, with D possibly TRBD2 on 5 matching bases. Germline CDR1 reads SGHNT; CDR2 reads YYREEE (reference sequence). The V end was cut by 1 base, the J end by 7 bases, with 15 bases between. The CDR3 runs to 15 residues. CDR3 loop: CASSLQYGVGNEQFF. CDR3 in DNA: TGTGCCAGCAGCTTGCAATACGGGGTTGGAAATGAGCAGTTCTTC. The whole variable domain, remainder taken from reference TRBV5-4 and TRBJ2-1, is ETGVTQSPTHLIKTRGQQVTLRCSSQSGHNTVSWYQQALGQGPQFIFQYYREEENGRGNFPPRFSGLQFPNYSSELNVNALELDDSALYLCASSLQYGVGNEQFFGPGTRLTVL.

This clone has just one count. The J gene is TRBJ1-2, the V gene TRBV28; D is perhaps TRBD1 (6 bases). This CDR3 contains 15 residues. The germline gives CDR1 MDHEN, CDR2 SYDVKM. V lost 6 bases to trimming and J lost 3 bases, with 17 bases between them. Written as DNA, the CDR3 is TGTGCCAGCAGATACGGACAGCCCCGCTACTATGGCTACACCTTC. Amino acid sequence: CASRYGQPRYYGYTF.

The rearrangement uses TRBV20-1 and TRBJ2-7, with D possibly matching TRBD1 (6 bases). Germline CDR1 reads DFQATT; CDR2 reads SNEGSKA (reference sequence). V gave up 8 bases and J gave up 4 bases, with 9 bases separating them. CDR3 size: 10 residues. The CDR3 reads CSTGRYEQYF. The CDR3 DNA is TGCAGTACAGGGCGTTACGAGCAGTACTTC.

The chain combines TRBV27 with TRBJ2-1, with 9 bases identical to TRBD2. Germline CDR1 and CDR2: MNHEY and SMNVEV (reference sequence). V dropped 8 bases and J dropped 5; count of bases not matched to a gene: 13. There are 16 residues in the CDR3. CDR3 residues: CASGSGASGTNNEQFF. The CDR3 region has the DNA TGTGCCAGCGGATCGGGGGCTAGCGGGACGAACAATGAGCAGTTCTTC.

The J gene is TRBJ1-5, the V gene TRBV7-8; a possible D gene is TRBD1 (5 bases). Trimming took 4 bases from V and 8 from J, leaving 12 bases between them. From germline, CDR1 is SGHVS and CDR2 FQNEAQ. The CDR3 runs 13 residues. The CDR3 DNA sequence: TGTGCCAGCAGCTCAGGGCCCTCGGAGCCCCAGCATTTT. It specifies CASSSGPSEPQHF.

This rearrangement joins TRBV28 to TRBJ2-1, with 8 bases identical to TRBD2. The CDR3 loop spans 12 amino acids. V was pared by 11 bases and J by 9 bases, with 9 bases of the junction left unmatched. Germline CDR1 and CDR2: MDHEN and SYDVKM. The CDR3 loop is CAVSGSWSEQFF. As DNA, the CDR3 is TGTGCCGTCAGCGGGAGTTGGAGTGAGCAGTTCTTC.